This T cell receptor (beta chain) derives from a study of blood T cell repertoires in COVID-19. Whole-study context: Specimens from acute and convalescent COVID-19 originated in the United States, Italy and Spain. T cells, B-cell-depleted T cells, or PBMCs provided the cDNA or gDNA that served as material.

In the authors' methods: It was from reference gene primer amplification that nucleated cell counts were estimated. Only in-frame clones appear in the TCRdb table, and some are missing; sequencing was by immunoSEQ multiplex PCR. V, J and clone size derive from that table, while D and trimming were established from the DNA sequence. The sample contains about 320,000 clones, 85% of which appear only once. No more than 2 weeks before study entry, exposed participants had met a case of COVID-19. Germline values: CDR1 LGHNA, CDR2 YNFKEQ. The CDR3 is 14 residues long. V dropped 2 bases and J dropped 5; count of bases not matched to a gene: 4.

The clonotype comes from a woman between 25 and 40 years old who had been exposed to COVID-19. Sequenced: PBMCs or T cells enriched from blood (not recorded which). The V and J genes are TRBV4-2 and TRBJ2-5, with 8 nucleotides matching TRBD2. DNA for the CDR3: TGTGCCAGCAGCCAAATCACGGGGGGGGAGACCCAGTACTTC. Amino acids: CASSQITGGETQYF.